A single sample is the source of the 21 T cell receptor beta chains below, sequenced in a study of regulatory T cells in long-lasting Graves disease. Both iRepertoire HTBI primers and Arm-PCR of CDR3 regions were used to build the TCR beta libraries. TCRdb reprocessed the multiplex PCR reads with MiXCR, giving one entry per CDR3 protein. The sample includes fewer than 550,000 distinct CDR3 sequences, more than 15% of them seen just once. The time point was: newly diagnosed GD, antithyroid drugs for less than 3 months. TCR sequences were obtained from RNA taken from PBMCs. This sample was shared with a second study, whose subject was T cells in Graves' hyperthyroidism and ophthalmopathy.

The specimen was peripheral blood mononuclear cells (PBMCs), collected at new diagnosis, from a patient treated with antithyroid drugs. All receptors come from a woman aged 35-65 years with Graves disease.

This clonotype has a handful of counts. The chain combines TRBV6-1 with TRBJ1-4, with TRBD1 as a possible D gene (5 bases). The CDR3 sequence is 13 residues long. Trimming shortened V by 6 bases and J by 4 bases, and 9 bases separated the two germline ends. The germline CDR1 and CDR2 sequences are MNHNS and SASEGT. CDR3 nucleotide sequence: TGTGCCAGCAGGGGACGGCTTAATGAAAAACTGTTTTTT. Translating it yields CASRGRLNEKLFF.

The chain is built from TRBV7-2 and TRBJ1-1; D not certain. Germline V gene lookup returns CDR1 SGHTA and CDR2 FQGNSA. This CDR3 has 13 amino acids. The V and J ends lost 1 base and 11 bases respectively, with 14 bases between them. CDR3 protein: CASSLGGAKRAFF. The CDR3 DNA reads as TGTGCCAGCAGCTTAGGAGGCGCTAAGAGGGCTTTCTTT.

This clonotype was counted between two and nine times. The chain employs TRBV5-6 and TRBJ1-2; weak D call: TRBD1 (5 bases). With 1 base removed from V and 8 bases from J, the gap between germline ends came to 12 bases. The germline gives CDR1 SGHDT, CDR2 YYEEEE. The CDR3 has 13 amino acids. CDR3: CASSLTDSLGYTF. DNA of the CDR3: TGTGCCAGCAGCTTGACCGACAGCCTAGGCTACACCTTC.

This clonotype came up many times. The chain recombines TRBV2 with TRBJ2-5; D perhaps matches TRBD1 (6 bases). Germline V gene lookup returns CDR1 SNHLY and CDR2 FYNNEI. V lost 7 bases and J 1 base, leaving 10 bases between the germline ends. CDR3 size: 13 residues. The CDR3 here is CASIQGTQETQYF. The CDR3 DNA is TGTGCCAGCATCCAGGGGACCCAAGAGACCCAGTACTTC. The entire variable domain, with the rest obtained from reference TRBV2 and TRBJ2-5, is as follows: EPEVTQTPSHQVTQMGQEVILRCVPISNHLYFYWYRQILGQKVEFLVSFYNNEISEKSEIFDDQFSVERPDGSNFTLKIRSTKLEDSAMYFCASIQGTQETQYFGPGTRLLVL.

In its sample, this clonotype was seen a few times. The V and J genes are TRBV4-1 and TRBJ2-1, with 11 bases fitting TRBD2. V trimming: 1 base; J trimming: 5 bases; junction bases outside the gene matches: 1. From germline, CDR1 is MGHRA and CDR2 YSYEKL. The length of the CDR3 is 15 residues. This CDR3 is CASSQVSGGDNEQFF. DNA for the CDR3: TGCGCCAGCAGCCAAGTTAGCGGGGGGGACAATGAGCAGTTCTTC.

Turning to this clonotype: A much larger clone differs from this one at a single base, so this may be a read error. The chain carries TRBV3-1 and TRBJ2-7; possibly TRBD2 for D (6 bases). CDR1 is LGHDT, CDR2 YNNKEL, per germline (reference sequence). The length of the CDR3 is 13 residues. Trimming removed 4 bases from V and 2 bases from J, with 9 bases in between. CDR3 amino acids: CASSPWGAYEQYF. In DNA form, the CDR3 reads TGTGCCAGCAGCCCCTGGGGGGCCTACGAGCAGTACTTC.

This clonotype was counted at least ten times. This chain connects TRBV30 to TRBJ2-2; TRBD2 agrees at 10 bases. This CDR3 is 17 amino acids long. CDR1 GTSNPN and CDR2 SVGIG come from the germline V gene (reference sequence). With 2 bases clipped from V and 0 bases from J, the junction kept 6 bases outside the gene matches. CDR3 nucleotide sequence: TGTGCCTGGAGTTACGGACTAGCGGAAACGAACACCGGGGAGCTGTTTTTT. It translates to CAWSYGLAETNTGELFF.

This clonotype was seen only a few times. The CDR3 loop is CASSDWIQLYQETQYF. The CDR3 nucleotides read TGTGCCAGCAGTGATTGGATACAGCTGTACCAAGAGACCCAGTACTTC. The chain recombines TRBV2 with TRBJ2-5, with D unclear. Trimming left V 3 bases short and J 0 bases short, with 14 bases between. CDR3 size: 16 residues. CDR1 and CDR2 (germline): SNHLY, FYNNEI.

The chain recombines TRBV2 with TRBJ2-1, with D hard to call. Trimming left V 7 bases short and J 0 bases short, with 10 bases between. The length of the CDR3 is 14 residues. Germline V gene sequence: CDR1 SNHLY, CDR2 FYNNEI. CDR3 region: CASIVQRSYNEQFF. The CDR3 nucleotides are TGTGCCAGCATAGTCCAACGCTCCTACAATGAGCAGTTCTTC.

Many counts were recorded for this clonotype. The rearrangement joins TRBV19 to TRBJ1-5; D gene unclear. The CDR3 extends over 14 amino acids. The germline V and J ends were trimmed by 7 bases and 2 bases, with 12 bases remaining between them. The V gene's germline CDR1 is LNHDA and CDR2 SQIVND (reference sequence). The CDR3 spells CASTGGRGNQPQHF. CDR3 coding DNA: TGTGCCAGTACTGGCGGGCGCGGCAATCAGCCCCAGCATTTT.

V and J are TRBV6-4 and TRBJ1-6; no firm D call. Germline CDR1 and CDR2: MRHNA and SNTAGT. CDR3 size: 18 residues. V was clipped by 4 bases and J by 8 bases, with 24 bases between them. In DNA, the CDR3 is TGTGCCAGCAGTGGCCCCCTTACGCCGAACCTTTTCGATTCACCCCTCCACTTT. This translates into CASSGPLTPNLFDSPLHF.

The chain employs TRBV7-9 and TRBJ2-3; D is perhaps TRBD1 (5 bases). V lost 1 base to trimming and J lost 2 bases, with 10 bases between them. The CDR3 extends over 15 amino acids. CDR1 is SEHNR, CDR2 FQNEAQ, per germline (reference sequence). The CDR3 region is CASSLGGYTTDTQYF. The CDR3 DNA follows: TGTGCCAGCAGCTTAGGGGGCTATACCACAGATACGCAGTATTTT.

This clonotype was seen a handful of times. In nucleotides, the CDR3 is TGCGCCAGCTATGGGACAGATAATGAAAAACTGTTTTTT. It specifies CASYGTDNEKLFF. This chain connects TRBV4-1 to TRBJ1-4, with 7 bases lining up with TRBD1. The V segment lost 8 bases and the J segment 4 bases; nucleotides outside the gene matches: 4. CDR3 length: 13 amino acids. CDR1 is MGHRA, CDR2 YSYEKL, per germline.

The chain has TRBV6-1 and TRBJ2-2; 8 bases map to TRBD1. V shed 5 bases, J shed 4 bases, and the junction held 3 bases outside the gene matches. This CDR3 comprises 14 residues. Germline V gene data show CDR1 as MNHNS and CDR2 as SASEGT. The CDR3 DNA follows: TGTGCCAGCAGTATGGACAGGGCCACCGGGGAGCTGTTTTTT. As protein: CASSMDRATGELFF.

The chain joins TRBV9 to TRBJ2-1, with D hard to call. V was shortened by 4 bases and J by 0 bases, with 11 bases between the two germline ends. Germline V gene lookup returns CDR1 SGDLS and CDR2 YYNGEE. CDR3 length: 15 amino acids. The CDR3 here is CASSQTPSSYNEQFF. In nucleotides, the CDR3 is TGTGCCAGCAGCCAGACTCCTAGCTCCTACAATGAGCAGTTCTTC.

The chain combines TRBV20-1 with TRBJ1-5, with TRBD1 matching over 7 bases. This CDR3 spans 14 amino acids. The V and J ends lost 3 bases and 6 bases, in that order; junction bases with no gene match: 8. CDR1 DFQATT and CDR2 SNEGSKA come from the germline V gene (reference sequence). CDR3 loop: CSASRDSGVQPQHF. CDR3 nucleotide sequence: TGCAGTGCTAGCCGGGACAGTGGGGTTCAGCCCCAGCATTTT.

A few counts support this clonotype. CDR3 DNA: TGCAGTGCTGGAGCGCAGGGTCTAGATGGCTACACCTTC. Its translation: CSAGAQGLDGYTF. The chain couples TRBV20-1 to TRBJ1-2, with a tentative D call TRBD1 (5 bases). Trimming took off 5 bases at V and 6 bases at J, with 16 bases between the two ends. CDR3 length equals 13 residues. The V gene's germline CDR1 is DFQATT and CDR2 SNEGSKA (reference sequence).

This clonotype appeared many times. The rearrangement uses TRBV4-1 and TRBJ1-4; D not certain. The CDR3 is made up of 14 amino acids. The germline V and J ends were trimmed by 8 bases and 2 bases, with 12 bases remaining between them. Germline V gene sequence: CDR1 MGHRA, CDR2 YSYEKL. In DNA form, the CDR3 reads TGCGCCAGCCGTCCTCCCAGGACTAATGAAAAACTGTTTTTT. Translated, it gives CASRPPRTNEKLFF.

In this sample, this clonotype turned up many times. The V gene is TRBV24-1, the J gene TRBJ1-2; no firm D call. This CDR3 is 13 amino acids long. The germline V gene encodes CDR1 KGHDR and CDR2 SFDVKD. The V end lost 4 bases, the J end lost 4 bases, and 9 bases lay between the germline ends. CDR3 protein: CATSDGVFYGYTF. The CDR3 nucleotides are TGTGCCACCAGTGACGGCGTATTCTATGGCTACACCTTC.

The rearrangement uses TRBV18 and TRBJ1-5, with TRBD1 matching 8 bases. Looked up from germline, CDR1 is KGHSH and CDR2 is LQKENI. The V and J ends lost 5 bases and 6 bases, in that order; junction bases with no gene match: 3. This CDR3 has 13 amino acids. The CDR3 DNA sequence: TGTGCCAGCTCAACAGGGGGACGTCAGCCCCAGCATTTT. Encoded protein: CASSTGGRQPQHF. Full variable domain (outside the CDR3, taken from reference TRBV18 and TRBJ1-5): NAGVMQNPRHLVRRRGQEARLRCSPMKGHSHVYWYRQLPEEGLKFMVYLQKENIIDESGMPKERFSAEFPKEGPSILRIQQVVRGDSAAYFCASSTGGRQPQHFGDGTRLSIL.

This clonotype was seen more than once but under ten times. The chain couples TRBV15 to TRBJ2-1; unclear D gene. The DNA matches TRBJ2-5 better at its end, which makes the J call doubtful. The CDR3 runs to 19 residues. Germline-derived CDR1 and CDR2 are LNHNV and YYDKDF (reference sequence). In nucleotides, the CDR3 is TGTGCCACCAGCACCTTCAACCCTCTTGTGGAGCTACCCGGCGAGACCCAGTACTTC. Amino acids: CATSTFNPLVELPGETQYF.